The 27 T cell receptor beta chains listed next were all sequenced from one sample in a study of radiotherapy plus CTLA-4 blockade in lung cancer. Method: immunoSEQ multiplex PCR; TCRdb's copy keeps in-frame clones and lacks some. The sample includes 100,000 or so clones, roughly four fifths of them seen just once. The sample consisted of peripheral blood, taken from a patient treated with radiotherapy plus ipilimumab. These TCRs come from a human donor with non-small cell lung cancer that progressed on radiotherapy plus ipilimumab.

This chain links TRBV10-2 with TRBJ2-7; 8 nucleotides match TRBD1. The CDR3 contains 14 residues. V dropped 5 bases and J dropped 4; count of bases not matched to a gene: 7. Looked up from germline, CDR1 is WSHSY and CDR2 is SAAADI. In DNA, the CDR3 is TGCGCCAGCAGTCCCGGGACAGGAAGTTACGAGCAGTACGTC. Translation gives CASSPGTGSYEQYV.

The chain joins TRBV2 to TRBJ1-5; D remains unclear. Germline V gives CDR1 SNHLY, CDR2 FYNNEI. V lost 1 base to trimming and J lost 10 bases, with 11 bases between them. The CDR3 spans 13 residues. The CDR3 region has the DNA TGTGCCAGCAGTGAAGGCCGCCCCGCACCCCAGCATTTT. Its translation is CASSEGRPAPQHF.

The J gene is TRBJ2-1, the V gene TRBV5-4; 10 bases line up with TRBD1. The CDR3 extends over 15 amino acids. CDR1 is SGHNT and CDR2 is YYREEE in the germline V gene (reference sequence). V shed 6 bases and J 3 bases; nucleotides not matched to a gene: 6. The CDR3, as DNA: TGTGCCAGCACTCCCCGGGACAGGGGCTACAATGAGCAGTTCTTC. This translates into CASTPRDRGYNEQFF.

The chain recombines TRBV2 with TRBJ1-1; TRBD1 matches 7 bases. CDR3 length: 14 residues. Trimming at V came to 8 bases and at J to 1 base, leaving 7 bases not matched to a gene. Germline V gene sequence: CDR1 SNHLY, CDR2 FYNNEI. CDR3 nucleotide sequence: TGTGCCAGCCGGCTTGGGACAGAGAACACTGAAGCTTTCTTT. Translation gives CASRLGTENTEAFF.

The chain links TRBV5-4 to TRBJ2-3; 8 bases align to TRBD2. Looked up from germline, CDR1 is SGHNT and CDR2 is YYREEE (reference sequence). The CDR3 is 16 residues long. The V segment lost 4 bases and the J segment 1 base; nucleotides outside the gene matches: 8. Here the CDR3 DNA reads TGTGCCAGCAGCCCCCCAGCGGGAGCGGGCACAGATACGCAGTATTTT. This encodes CASSPPAGAGTDTQYF.

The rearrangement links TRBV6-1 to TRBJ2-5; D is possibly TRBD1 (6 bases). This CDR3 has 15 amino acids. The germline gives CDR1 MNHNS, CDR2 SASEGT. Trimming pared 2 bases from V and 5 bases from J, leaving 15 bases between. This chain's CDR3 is CASSESGDGLETQYF. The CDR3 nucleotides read TGTGCCAGCAGTGAATCAGGGGACGGTCTGGAGACCCAGTACTTC.

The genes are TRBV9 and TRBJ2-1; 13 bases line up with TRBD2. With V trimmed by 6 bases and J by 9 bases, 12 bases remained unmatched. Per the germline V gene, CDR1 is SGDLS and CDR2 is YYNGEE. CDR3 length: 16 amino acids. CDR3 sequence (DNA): TGTGCCAGCACCCTCGCCGGGACTAGCGGGACTGGTGAGCAGTTCTTC. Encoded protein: CASTLAGTSGTGEQFF.

The chain's CDR3 is CASSSATWASGRYEQYV. DNA of the CDR3: TGTGCCAGCAGTAGTGCCACCTGGGCTAGCGGGCGTTACGAGCAGTACGTC. The V and J genes are TRBV28 and TRBJ2-7, with 8 bases identical to TRBD2. The trim removed 5 bases at V and 4 bases at J, leaving 16 bases unmatched. The CDR3 runs 17 residues. Germline V CDR1 and CDR2: MDHEN, SYDVKM.

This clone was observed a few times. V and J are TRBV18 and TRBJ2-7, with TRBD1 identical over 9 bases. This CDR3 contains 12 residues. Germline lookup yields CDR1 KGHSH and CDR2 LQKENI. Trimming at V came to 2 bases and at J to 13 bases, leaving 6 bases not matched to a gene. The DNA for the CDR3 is TGTGCCAGCTCACCAGGACAGGGGATGGCCTACGTC. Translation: CASSPGQGMAYV.

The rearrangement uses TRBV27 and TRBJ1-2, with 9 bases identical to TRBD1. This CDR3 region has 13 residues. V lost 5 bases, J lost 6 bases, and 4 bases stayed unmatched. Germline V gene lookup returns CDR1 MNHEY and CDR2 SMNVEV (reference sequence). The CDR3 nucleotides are TGTGCCAGCAGTGTACAGGGGGCGGATGGCTACACCTTC. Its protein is CASSVQGADGYTF.

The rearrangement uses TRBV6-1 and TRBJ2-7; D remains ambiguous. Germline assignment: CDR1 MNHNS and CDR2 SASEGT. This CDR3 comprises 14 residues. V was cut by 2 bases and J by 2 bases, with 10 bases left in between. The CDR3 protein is CASSEPGVTYEQYF. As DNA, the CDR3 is TGTGCCAGCAGTGAACCAGGAGTAACCTACGAGCAGTACTTC.

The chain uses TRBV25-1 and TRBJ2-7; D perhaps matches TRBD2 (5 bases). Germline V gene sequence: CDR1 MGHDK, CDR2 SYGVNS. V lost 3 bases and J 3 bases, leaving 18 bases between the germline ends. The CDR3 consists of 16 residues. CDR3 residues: CASSDSSNWRYYEQYF. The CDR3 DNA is TGTGCCAGCAGTGATTCTAGCAACTGGCGCTACTACGAGCAGTACTTC.

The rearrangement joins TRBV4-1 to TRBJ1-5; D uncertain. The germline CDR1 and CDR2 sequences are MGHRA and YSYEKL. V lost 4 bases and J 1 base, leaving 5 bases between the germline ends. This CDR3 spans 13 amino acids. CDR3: CASSRDSNQPQHF. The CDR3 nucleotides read TGCGCCAGCAGCCGCGACAGCAATCAGCCCCAGCATTTT.

CDR3 loop: CASSLVLGQETQYF. The CDR3 nucleotides read TGTGCCAGCAGCTTAGTTCTGGGACAAGAGACCCAGTACTTC. The chain employs TRBV7-9 and TRBJ2-5; no reliable D call. Trimming took off 1 base at V and 2 bases at J, with 8 bases between the two ends. The germline V gene encodes CDR1 SEHNR and CDR2 FQNEAQ (reference sequence). The CDR3 contains 14 residues.

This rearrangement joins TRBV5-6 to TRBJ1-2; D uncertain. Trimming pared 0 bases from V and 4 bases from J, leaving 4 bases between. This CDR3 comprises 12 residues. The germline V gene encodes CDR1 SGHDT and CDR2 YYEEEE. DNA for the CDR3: TGTGCCAGCAGCTTGGACACCTATGGCTACACCTTC. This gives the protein CASSLDTYGYTF. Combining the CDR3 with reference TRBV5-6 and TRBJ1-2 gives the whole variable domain DAGVTQSPTHLIKTRGQQVTLRCSPKSGHDTVSWYQQALGQGPQFIFQYYEEEERQRGNFPDRFSGHQFPNYSSELNVNALLLGDSALYLCASSLDTYGYTFGSGTRLTVV.

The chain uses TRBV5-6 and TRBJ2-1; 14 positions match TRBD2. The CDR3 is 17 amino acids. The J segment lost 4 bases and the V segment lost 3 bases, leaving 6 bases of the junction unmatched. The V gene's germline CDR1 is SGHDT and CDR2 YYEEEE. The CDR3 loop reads CASSWGLAGVSYNEQFF. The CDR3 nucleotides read TGTGCCAGCAGCTGGGGACTAGCGGGAGTATCTTACAATGAGCAGTTCTTC.

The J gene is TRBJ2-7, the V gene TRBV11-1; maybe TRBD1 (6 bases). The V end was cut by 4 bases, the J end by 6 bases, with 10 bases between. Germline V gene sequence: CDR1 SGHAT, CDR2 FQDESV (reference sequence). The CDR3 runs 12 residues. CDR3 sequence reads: CASSSGVGEQYF. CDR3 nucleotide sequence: TGTGCCAGCAGCTCAGGGGTTGGCGAGCAGTACTTC. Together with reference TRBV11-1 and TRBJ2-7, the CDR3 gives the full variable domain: EAEVAQSPRYKITEKSQAVAFWCDPISGHATLYWYRQILGQGPELLVQFQDESVVDDSQLPKDRFSAERLKGVDSTLKIQPAELGDSAMYLCASSSGVGEQYFGPGTRLTVT.

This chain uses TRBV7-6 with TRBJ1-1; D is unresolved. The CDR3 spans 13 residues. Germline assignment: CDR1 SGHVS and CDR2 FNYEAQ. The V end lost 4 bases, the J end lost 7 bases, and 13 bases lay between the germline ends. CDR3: CASSSGGGYEAFF. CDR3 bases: TGTGCCAGCAGCTCGGGTGGAGGGTATGAAGCTTTCTTT. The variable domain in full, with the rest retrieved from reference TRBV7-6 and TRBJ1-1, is GAGVSQSPRYKVTKRGQDVALRCDPISGHVSLYWYRQALGQGPEFLTYFNYEAQQDKSGLPNDRFSAERPEGSISTLTIQRTEQRDSAMYRCASSSGGGYEAFFGQGTRLTVV.

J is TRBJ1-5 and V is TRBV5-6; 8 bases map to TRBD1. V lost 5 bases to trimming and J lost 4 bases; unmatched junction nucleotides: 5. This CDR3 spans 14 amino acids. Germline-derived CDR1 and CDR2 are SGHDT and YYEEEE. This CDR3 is CASSSGQGNQPQHF. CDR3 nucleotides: TGTGCCAGCAGTTCTGGACAGGGAAATCAGCCCCAGCATTTT.

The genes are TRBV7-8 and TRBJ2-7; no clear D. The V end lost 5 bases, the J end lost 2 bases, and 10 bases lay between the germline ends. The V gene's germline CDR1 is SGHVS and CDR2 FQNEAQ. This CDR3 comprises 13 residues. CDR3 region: CASSPPGPYEQYV. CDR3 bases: TGTGCCAGCAGCCCGCCCGGCCCCTACGAGCAGTACGTC.

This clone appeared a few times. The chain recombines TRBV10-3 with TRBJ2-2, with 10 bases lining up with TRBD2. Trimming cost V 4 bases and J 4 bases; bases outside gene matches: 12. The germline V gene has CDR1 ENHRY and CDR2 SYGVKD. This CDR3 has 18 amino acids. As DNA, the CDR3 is TGTGCCATCAGTGGCCCGCGGTCTAGCGGGAGTCGCACCGGGGAGCTGTTTTTT. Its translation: CAISGPRSSGSRTGELFF.

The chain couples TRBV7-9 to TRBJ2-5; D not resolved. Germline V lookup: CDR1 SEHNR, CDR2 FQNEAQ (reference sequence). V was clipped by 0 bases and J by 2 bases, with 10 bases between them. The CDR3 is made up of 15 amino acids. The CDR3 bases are TGTGCCAGCAGCTTAGCGGGCAGTACTCAAGAGACCCAGTACTTC. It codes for CASSLAGSTQETQYF.

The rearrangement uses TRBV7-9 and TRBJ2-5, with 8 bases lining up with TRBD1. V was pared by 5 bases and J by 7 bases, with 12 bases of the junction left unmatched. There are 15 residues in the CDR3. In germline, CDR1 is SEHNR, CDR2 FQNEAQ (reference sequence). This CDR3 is CASSPGQGGSGTQYF. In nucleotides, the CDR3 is TGTGCCAGCAGCCCAGGACAGGGTGGAAGTGGGACCCAGTACTTC.

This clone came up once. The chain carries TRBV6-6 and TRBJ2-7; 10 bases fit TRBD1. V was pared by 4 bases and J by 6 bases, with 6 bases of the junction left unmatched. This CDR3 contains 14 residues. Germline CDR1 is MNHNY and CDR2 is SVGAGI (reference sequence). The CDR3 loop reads CASSSRQGAREQYV. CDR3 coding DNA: TGTGCCAGCAGTTCTAGACAGGGGGCTCGCGAGCAGTACGTC.

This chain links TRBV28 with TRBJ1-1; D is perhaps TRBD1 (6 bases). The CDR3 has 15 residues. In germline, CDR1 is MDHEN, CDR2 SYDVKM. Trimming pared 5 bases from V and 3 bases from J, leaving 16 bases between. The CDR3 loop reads CASSQTGNYYTEAFF. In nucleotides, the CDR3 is TGTGCCAGCAGTCAGACAGGAAATTACTACACTGAAGCTTTCTTT. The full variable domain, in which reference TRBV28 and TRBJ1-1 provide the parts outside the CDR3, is DVKVTQSSRYLVKRTGEKVFLECVQDMDHENMFWYRQDPGLGLRLIYFSYDVKMKEKGDIPEGYSVSREKKERFSLILESASTNQTSMYLCASSQTGNYYTEAFFGQGTRLTVV.

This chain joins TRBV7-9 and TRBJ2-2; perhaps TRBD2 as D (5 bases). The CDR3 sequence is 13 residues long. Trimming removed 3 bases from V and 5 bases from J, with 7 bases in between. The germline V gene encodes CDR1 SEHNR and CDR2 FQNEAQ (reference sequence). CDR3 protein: CASSFIATGELFF. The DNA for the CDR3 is TGTGCCAGCAGCTTTATAGCGACCGGGGAGCTGTTTTTT.

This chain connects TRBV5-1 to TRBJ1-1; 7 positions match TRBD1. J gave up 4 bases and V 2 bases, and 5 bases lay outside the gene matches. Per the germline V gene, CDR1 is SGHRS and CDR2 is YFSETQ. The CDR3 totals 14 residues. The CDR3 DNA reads TGCGCCAGCAGCTTACAGGGGTTGGGCACTGAAGCTTTCTTT. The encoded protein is CASSLQGLGTEAFF. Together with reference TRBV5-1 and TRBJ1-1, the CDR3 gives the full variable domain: KAGVTQTPRYLIKTRGQQVTLSCSPISGHRSVSWYQQTPGQGLQFLFEYFSETQRNKGNFPGRFSGRQFSNSRSEMNVSTLELGDSALYLCASSLQGLGTEAFFGQGTRLTVV.